These 7 T cell receptor beta chains were all obtained from the same sample, sequenced in a study of T cell responses to AZD1222 COVID-19 vaccine. Profiled with immunoSEQ multiplex PCR; TCRdb holds only in-frame clones, not every one. The sample lists approximately 100,000 clones; around 90% were seen once. The material sequenced was peripheral blood, taken on day 0 of AZD1222 vaccination. The receptors were sampled from an adult in good health.

This chain uses TRBV28 with TRBJ2-3; TRBD2 matches 9 bases. With 3 bases clipped from V and 2 bases from J, the junction kept 15 bases outside the gene matches. This CDR3 spans 19 amino acids. Per germline, CDR1 MDHEN and CDR2 SYDVKM. The CDR3 sequence: CASSLGGLAGHFNTDTQYF. CDR3 sequence (DNA): TGTGCCAGCAGTTTGGGGGGGCTAGCGGGACATTTTAACACAGATACGCAGTATTTT. Using reference TRBV28 and TRBJ2-3 for the parts outside the CDR3, the full variable domain is DVKVTQSSRYLVKRTGEKVFLECVQDMDHENMFWYRQDPGLGLRLIYFSYDVKMKEKGDIPEGYSVSREKKERFSLILESASTNQTSMYLCASSLGGLAGHFNTDTQYFGPGTRLTVL.

The sample holds a few counts of this clone. This chain joins TRBV7-2 and TRBJ2-7; 9 nucleotides line up with TRBD1. From germline, CDR1 is SGHTA and CDR2 FQGNSA. J gave up 1 base and V 4 bases, and 11 bases lay outside the gene matches. The CDR3 spans 17 residues. Here the CDR3 reads CASSSNLDRGNSYEQYF. DNA for the CDR3: TGTGCCAGCAGCTCAAACTTGGACAGGGGAAATTCCTACGAGCAGTACTTC.

The J gene is TRBJ2-7, the V gene TRBV27; D unclear. The V gene's germline CDR1 is MNHEY and CDR2 SMNVEV (reference sequence). CDR3 length equals 14 residues. Trimming cost V 5 bases and J 3 bases, with 14 bases left between them. The CDR3 protein is CASSPAGAIYEQYF. CDR3 coding DNA: TGTGCCAGCAGTCCAGCCGGCGCGATCTACGAGCAGTACTTC.

The rearrangement joins TRBV5-1 to TRBJ1-5; D not certain. The CDR3 is 15 residues long. Germline CDR1 is SGHRS and CDR2 is YFSETQ. V was cut by 4 bases and J by 2 bases, with 13 bases left in between. The CDR3 DNA reads TGCGCCAGCAGCGTTACACAGACCCGCAATCAGCCCCAGCATTTT. Translation: CASSVTQTRNQPQHF.

The genes are TRBV19 and TRBJ1-5, with 8 bases matching TRBD1. The CDR3 is made up of 17 amino acids. J gave up 1 base and V 6 bases, and 11 bases lay outside the gene matches. Germline V gives CDR1 LNHDA, CDR2 SQIVND (reference sequence). CDR3 amino acids: CASRATGGPVSNQPQHF. CDR3 nucleotide sequence: TGTGCCAGTAGGGCTACAGGGGGTCCGGTCAGCAATCAGCCCCAGCATTTT. The full variable domain, its missing parts supplied by reference TRBV19 and TRBJ1-5, is DGGITQSPKYLFRKEGQNVTLSCEQNLNHDAMYWYRQDPGQGLRLIYYSQIVNDFQKGDIAEGYSVSREKKESFPLTVTSAQKNPTAFYLCASRATGGPVSNQPQHFGDGTRLSIL.

The chain joins TRBV7-9 to TRBJ2-1; 7 positions agree with TRBD1. The CDR3 runs 16 residues. V lost 0 bases, J lost 0 bases, and 2 bases stayed unmatched. Per germline, CDR1 SEHNR and CDR2 FQNEAQ (reference sequence). CDR3 bases: TGTGCCAGCAGCTTAGCACAGGGGAGCTCCTACAATGAGCAGTTCTTC. Translating gives CASSLAQGSSYNEQFF.

The rearrangement links TRBV7-9 to TRBJ2-7, with a weak D call TRBD2 (5 bases). The CDR3 is 13 residues long. Trimming took off 2 bases at V and 3 bases at J, with 8 bases between the two ends. CDR1 SEHNR and CDR2 FQNEAQ come from the germline V gene (reference sequence). This CDR3 reads CASSLFTSYEQYF. CDR3 bases: TGTGCCAGCAGCTTATTCACTAGCTACGAGCAGTACTTC.